The sequence of this T cell receptor beta chain was determined in a study of beta chain features in type 1 diabetes. TCRB transcripts that were expressed got sequenced, as all of the isolated RNA had been reverse transcribed. An average roughly 3.3 million reads came from naive, central memory and regulatory T cell samples. The method was immunoSEQ multiplex PCR; TCRdb's version includes in-frame clones alone and lacks a portion of them. The table includes around 310,000 clones, roughly 13% detected once. Overall study results and limits: Within the patient group, naive, central memory and Treg TCRB repertoires appeared more similar to each other than within healthy donors. Shortening that was moderate but significant affected the TCRB CDR3s of Type 1 diabetes patients in all four CD4+ subsets.

This clone was counted a few times. Antigen unknown. Looked up from germline, CDR1 is SNHLY and CDR2 is FYNNEI. The trim removed 3 bases at V and 7 bases at J, leaving 8 bases unmatched. The CDR3 is 15 amino acids. What was sequenced was naive CD4+ T cells from blood. The receptor was derived from a woman under 30 with type 1 diabetes. V is TRBV2 and J is TRBJ2-2, with 7 bases fitting TRBD1. The CDR3: CASSEKGGVGGELFF. In DNA form, the CDR3 reads TGTGCCAGCAGTGAGAAAGGGGGCGTCGGCGGGGAGCTGTTTTTT. The full variable domain, with the rest looked up from reference TRBV2 and TRBJ2-2, is EPEVTQTPSHQVTQMGQEVILRCVPISNHLYFYWYRQILGQKVEFLVSFYNNEISEKSEIFDDQFSVERPDGSNFTLKIRSTKLEDSAMYFCASSEKGGVGGELFFGEGSRLTVL.